The subject of this entry is one TCR beta chain. The antigen is undetermined. Germline loops: CDR1 SNHLY, CDR2 FYNNEI. V lost 6 bases, J lost 3 bases, and 9 bases lay in between. This CDR3 spans 12 amino acids. The record originates from a study of liver allograft versus peripheral blood T cells. The overall study: Intrahepatic T cell receptor repertoires from transplanted livers were compared against repertoires in recipients' peripheral blood. The study's findings and limits: Reportedly, the T cell receptor repertoires inside liver allografts were not the same as those in peripheral blood.

TCRdb reprocessed the reads with MiXCR, giving one entry per CDR3 protein. The data show approximately 3,500 distinct CDR3 sequences, roughly 15% seen once. This clonotype was sampled from a human patient who had a liver transplant. Some T cells may be graft donor cells. V and J are TRBV2 and TRBJ2-7, with D perhaps TRBD2 (6 bases). In nucleotides, the CDR3 is TGTGCCAGCAGCGGGACTCGCTACGAGCAGTACTTC. Translating it yields CASSGTRYEQYF. Looking up the rest from reference TRBV2 and TRBJ2-7 gives the full variable domain: EPEVTQTPSHQVTQMGQEVILRCVPISNHLYFYWYRQILGQKVEFLVSFYNNEISEKSEIFDDQFSVERPDGSNFTLKIRSTKLEDSAMYFCASSGTRYEQYFGPGTRLTVT.